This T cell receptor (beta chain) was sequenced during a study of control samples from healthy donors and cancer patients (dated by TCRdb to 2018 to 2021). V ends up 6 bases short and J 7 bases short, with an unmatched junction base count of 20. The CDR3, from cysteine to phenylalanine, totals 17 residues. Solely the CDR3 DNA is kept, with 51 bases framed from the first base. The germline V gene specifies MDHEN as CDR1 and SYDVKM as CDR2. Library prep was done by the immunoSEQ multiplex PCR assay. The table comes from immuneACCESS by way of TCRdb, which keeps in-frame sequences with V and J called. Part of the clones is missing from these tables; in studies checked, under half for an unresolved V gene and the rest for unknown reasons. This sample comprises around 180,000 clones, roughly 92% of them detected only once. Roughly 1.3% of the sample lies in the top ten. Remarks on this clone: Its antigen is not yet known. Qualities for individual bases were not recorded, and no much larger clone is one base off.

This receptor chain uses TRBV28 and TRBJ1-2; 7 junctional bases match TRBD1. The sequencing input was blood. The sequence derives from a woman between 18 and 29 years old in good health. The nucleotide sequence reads TGTGCCAGCAGCCCATCGCCGTCACAGGGGCCAGTACGTGGCTACACCTTC. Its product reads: CASSPSPSQGPVRGYTF.